Detailed here is one TCR beta chain. Its target is unknown. Assay: immunoSEQ multiplex PCR; the TCRdb copy retains only in-frame clones and omits some. Of about 120,000 clones in the sample, about 90% were seen once. This specimen comes from a study of T cell responses to AZD1222 COVID-19 vaccine. General study points: Baseline serology detected seropositivity in only 6 or 7 AZD1222 recipients. There were mostly white British donors and more females than males, and clonal diversity was possibly underestimated.

V lost 6 bases, J lost 3 bases, and 8 bases lay in between. CDR3 length equals 12 residues. Germline loops: CDR1 MNHEY, CDR2 SVGAGI. The chain uses TRBV6-5 and TRBJ1-1; unclear D gene. This specimen was peripheral blood, taken on day 0 of AZD1222 vaccination. The receptor was isolated from an adult in good health. CDR3 loop: CASSRGYTEAFF. The CDR3 DNA reads TGTGCCAGCAGCCGAGGGTACACTGAAGCTTTCTTT.